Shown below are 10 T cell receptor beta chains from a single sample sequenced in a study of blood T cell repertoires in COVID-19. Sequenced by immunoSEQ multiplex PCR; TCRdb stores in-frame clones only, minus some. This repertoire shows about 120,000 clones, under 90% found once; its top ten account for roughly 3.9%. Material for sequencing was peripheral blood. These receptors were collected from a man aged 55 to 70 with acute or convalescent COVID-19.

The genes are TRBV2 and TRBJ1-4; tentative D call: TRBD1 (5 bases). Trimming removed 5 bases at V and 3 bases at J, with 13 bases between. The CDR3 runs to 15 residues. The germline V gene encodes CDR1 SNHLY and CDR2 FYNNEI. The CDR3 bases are TGTGCCAGCAGTCCTAACAGGTCTGCTAATGAAAAACTGTTTTTT. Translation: CASSPNRSANEKLFF.

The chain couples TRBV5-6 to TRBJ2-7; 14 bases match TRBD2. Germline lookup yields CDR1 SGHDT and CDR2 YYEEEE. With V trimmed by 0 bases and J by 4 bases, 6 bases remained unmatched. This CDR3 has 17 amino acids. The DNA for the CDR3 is TGTGCCAGCAGCTTGGGGATCCGGACTAGCGGGAGGTACGAGCAGTACTTC. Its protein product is CASSLGIRTSGRYEQYF. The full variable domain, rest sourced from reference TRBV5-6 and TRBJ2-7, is DAGVTQSPTHLIKTRGQQVTLRCSPKSGHDTVSWYQQALGQGPQFIFQYYEEEERQRGNFPDRFSGHQFPNYSSELNVNALLLGDSALYLCASSLGIRTSGRYEQYFGPGTRLTVT.

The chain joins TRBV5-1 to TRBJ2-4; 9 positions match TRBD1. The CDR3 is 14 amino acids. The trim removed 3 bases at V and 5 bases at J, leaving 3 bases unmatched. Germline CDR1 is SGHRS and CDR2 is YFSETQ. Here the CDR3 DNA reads TGCGCCAGCAGCTCGGGACAGGGAGAAAACATTCAGTACTTC. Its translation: CASSSGQGENIQYF.

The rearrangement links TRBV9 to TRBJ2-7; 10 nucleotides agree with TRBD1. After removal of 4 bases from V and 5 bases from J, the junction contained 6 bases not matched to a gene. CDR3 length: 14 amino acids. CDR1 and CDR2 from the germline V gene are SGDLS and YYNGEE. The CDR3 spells CASSLTGGKDEQYF. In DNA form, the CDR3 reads TGTGCCAGCAGCTTGACAGGGGGCAAGGACGAGCAGTACTTC.

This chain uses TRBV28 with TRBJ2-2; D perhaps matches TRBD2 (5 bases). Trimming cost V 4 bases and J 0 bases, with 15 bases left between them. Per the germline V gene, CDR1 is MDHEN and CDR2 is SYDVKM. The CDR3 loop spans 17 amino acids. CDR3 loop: CASSSFGLQPNTGELFF. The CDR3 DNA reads TGTGCCAGCAGTTCCTTTGGACTTCAACCGAACACCGGGGAGCTGTTTTTT.

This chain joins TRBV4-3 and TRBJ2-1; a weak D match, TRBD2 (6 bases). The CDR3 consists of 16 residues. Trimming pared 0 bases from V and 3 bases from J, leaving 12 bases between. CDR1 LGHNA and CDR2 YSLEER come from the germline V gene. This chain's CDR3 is CASSQDLGSGYNEQFF. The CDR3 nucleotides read TGCGCCAGCAGCCAAGATCTGGGTAGCGGCTACAATGAGCAGTTCTTC.

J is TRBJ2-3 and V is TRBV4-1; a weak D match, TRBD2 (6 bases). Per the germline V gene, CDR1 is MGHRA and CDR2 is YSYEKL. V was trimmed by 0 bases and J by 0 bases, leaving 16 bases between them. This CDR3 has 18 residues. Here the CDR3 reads CASSQDGGDTSSTDTQYF. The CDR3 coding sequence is TGCGCCAGCAGCCAAGACGGGGGAGATACTTCTAGCACAGATACGCAGTATTTT.

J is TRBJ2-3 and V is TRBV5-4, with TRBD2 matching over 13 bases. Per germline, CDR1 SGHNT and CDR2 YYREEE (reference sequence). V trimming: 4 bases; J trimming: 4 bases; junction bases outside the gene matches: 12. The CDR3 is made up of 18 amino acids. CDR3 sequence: CASSGTSGDMGSSDTQYF. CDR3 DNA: TGTGCCAGCAGCGGGACTAGCGGGGATATGGGGAGCTCAGATACGCAGTATTTT.

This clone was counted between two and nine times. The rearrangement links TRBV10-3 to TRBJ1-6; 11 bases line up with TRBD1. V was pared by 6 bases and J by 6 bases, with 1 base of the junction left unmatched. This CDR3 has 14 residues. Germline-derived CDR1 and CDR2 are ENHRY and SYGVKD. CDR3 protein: CAIRGTGGNSPLHF. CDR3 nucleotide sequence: TGTGCCATCAGAGGGACAGGGGGTAATTCACCCCTCCACTTT.

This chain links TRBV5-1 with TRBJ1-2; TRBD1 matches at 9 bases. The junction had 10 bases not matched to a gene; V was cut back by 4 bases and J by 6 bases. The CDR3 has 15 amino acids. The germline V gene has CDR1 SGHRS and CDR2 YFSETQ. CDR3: CASSPGQGGVNGYTF. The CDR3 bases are TGCGCCAGCAGCCCGGGACAGGGAGGGGTGAATGGCTACACCTTC.